Listed below are T cell receptor beta chains from one sample, sequenced in a study of T cells in Graves' hyperthyroidism and ophthalmopathy. Each CDR3 protein gets one entry after TCRdb re-called the multiplex PCR reads with MiXCR. Of 300,000 to 400,000 distinct CDR3 sequences in the sample, roughly a fifth were seen once. Sequencing was done on a sample of blood. These receptors were obtained from a woman aged 45-65 years with Graves' hyperthyroidism. Each CDR3 is given with its conserved first and last residue. The D gene is left open where the match is weak. Clone size is given for some rows only: seen once, a few or many times, or a class if the clone is expanded.

clone_size,j_call,d_call,v_call,cdr3_nt,cdr3_aa
.,TRBJ2-7,.,TRBV20-1,TGCAGTGCTAGAGATCAGGGGCCTGCCTCCTACGAGCAGTACTTC,CSARDQGPASYEQYF
many,TRBJ2-1,TRBD2,TRBV5-1,TGCGCCAGCAGCGGAGCGGGAGGCTCCTACAATGAGCAGTTCTTC,CASSGAGGSYNEQFF
many,TRBJ2-7,.,TRBV11-2,TGTGCCAGCAGCCAACAGGGCAGCTCCTACGAGCAGTACTTC,CASSQQGSSYEQYF
many,TRBJ2-1,.,TRBV20-1,TGCAGTGCTAGCGACGGGAGCTCCTACAATGAGCAGTTCTTC,CSASDGSSYNEQFF
.,TRBJ2-7,TRBD2,TRBV9,TGTGCCAGCAGCGTAGATCCAGCGGGGGGCTACAATGAGCAGTACTTC,CASSVDPAGGYNEQYF
many,TRBJ2-5,.,TRBV6-2/TRBV6-3,TGTGCCAGCAGGCGACAGTGGGAGACCCAGTACTTC,CASRRQWETQYF
many,TRBJ1-1,.,TRBV29-1,TGCAGCGTTGCCCCGGATATTGCTTTCTTT,CSVAPDIAFF
many,TRBJ2-4,.,TRBV7-8,TGTGCCAGCAGCTTAGTTAGGCTCGGGTTTTCCAAAAACATTCAGTACTTC,CASSLVRLGFSKNIQYF
many,TRBJ2-2,.,TRBV7-3,TGTGCCAGCAGACTTACTGGACCTCCGAACACCGGGGAGCTGTTTTTT,CASRLTGPPNTGELFF
.,TRBJ1-3,.,TRBV7-2,TGTGCCAGCAGCACCGCCGGGACCCCTGCGGCTAACACCATATATTTT,CASSTAGTPAANTIYF
many,TRBJ2-2,.,TRBV14,TGTGCCAGCAGCCAAGCAAGGAACACCGGGGAGCTGTTTTTT,CASSQARNTGELFF
.,TRBJ2-2,TRBD1,TRBV6-1,TGTGCCAGCAGTCCGGACAGGGGGCTATCCGGGGAGCTGTTTTTT,CASSPDRGLSGELFF
many,TRBJ2-7,TRBD2,TRBV10-3,TGTGCCACACTACTAGCGGGATCCTACGAGCAGTACTTC,CATLLAGSYEQYF
many,TRBJ1-2,.,TRBV30,TGTGCCTGGAGAAGCGACAGGCGGAATCATGGCTACACCTTC,CAWRSDRRNHGYTF
many,TRBJ1-3,.,TRBV12-3/TRBV12-4,TGTGCCAGCACTCTAGACCCGACGAGAAACACCATATATTTT,CASTLDPTRNTIYF
many,TRBJ2-4,.,TRBV24-1,TGTGCCACCAGTGGGACCTCGGAAGCCAAAAACATTCAGTACTTC,CATSGTSEAKNIQYF
many,TRBJ1-4,.,TRBV4-1,TGCGCCAGCAGCCGAACGGGCAGTAATGAAAAACTGTTTTTT,CASSRTGSNEKLFF
.,TRBJ2-7,.,TRBV12-3/TRBV12-4,TGTGCCAGCAGTAGGAGGGGGCGCCGCTACGAGCAGTACTTC,CASSRRGRRYEQYF
.,TRBJ2-3,TRBD1,TRBV20-1,TGCAGTGCTACTCCCCCAGGGGGCACCCCGCAGTATTTT,CSATPPGGTPQYF
.,TRBJ1-2,TRBD1,TRBV29-1,TGCAGCGTTGAAAAGGACAGGGGTAGTGGCTACACCTTC,CSVEKDRGSGYTF
many,TRBJ2-3,TRBD1,TRBV30,TGTGCCTGGAAGGGACAGGACACAGATACGCAGTATTTT,CAWKGQDTDTQYF
few,TRBJ2-2,.,TRBV19,TGTGCCAGTGGCCTGGGGGGCATACCCGGGGAGCTGTTTTTT,CASGLGGIPGELFF
many,TRBJ2-4,TRBD1,TRBV2,TGTGCCAGCAGAGAAACAGGGGCGAAAAACATTCAGTACTTC,CASRETGAKNIQYF
.,TRBJ2-2,.,TRBV7-9,TGTGCCAGCAGCCGACCCCTCCTCGAGCTGTTTTTT,CASSRPLLELFF
many,TRBJ2-1,TRBD1,TRBV2,TGTGCCAGCAGTGAGGACACGGACAGGGAGTACAATGAGCAGTTCTTC,CASSEDTDREYNEQFF
.,TRBJ2-7,TRBD1,TRBV28,TGTGCCAGCAGTTTAGTGGGACAGGGGGCGATGGCCTACGAGCAGTACTTC,CASSLVGQGAMAYEQYF
.,TRBJ2-7,.,TRBV19,TGTGCCAGTAGTATCCCGGGCCGTTCAGAGCAGTACTTC,CASSIPGRSEQYF
.,TRBJ1-1,TRBD1,TRBV12-3/TRBV12-4,TGTGCCAGCAGTTTCCGGGACAGGAGGATGAACGCTGAAGCTTTCTTT,CASSFRDRRMNAEAFF
many,TRBJ2-1,TRBD1,TRBV29-1,TGCAGCGTTGAATTGGGGACAGGGGGCCGGAATGAGCAGTTCTTC,CSVELGTGGRNEQFF
many,TRBJ1-5,TRBD1,TRBV6-1,TGTGCCAGCCTTGAGGACAGGACTATAGCGATATGGAATCAGCCCCAGCATTTT,CASLEDRTIAIWNQPQHF
many,TRBJ1-2,TRBD1,TRBV28,TGTGCCAGCAGTGGACAGGATCCTCCCGGCTACACCTTC,CASSGQDPPGYTF
once,TRBJ1-5,TRBD1,TRBV9,TGTGCCAGCGGGTCAGGAACAGGGGGACAGCCCCAGCATTTT,CASGSGTGGQPQHF
.,TRBJ2-2,.,TRBV25-1,TGTGCCAGCGGGACGGGGTCCGGGGAGCTGTTTTTT,CASGTGSGELFF
many,TRBJ2-3,.,TRBV12-3/TRBV12-4,TGTGCCAGCAGTTTGTCCGGGACCGCAGATACGCAGTATTTT,CASSLSGTADTQYF
many,TRBJ1-5,.,TRBV4-1,TGCGCCAGCAGCCACCTCCAGGGAGCGAGCAATCAGCCCCAGCATTTT,CASSHLQGASNQPQHF
.,TRBJ1-2,.,TRBV12-3/TRBV12-4,TGTGCCAGCAGTTCCTACGGGGGGCCTCCCAACTATGGCTACACCTTC,CASSSYGGPPNYGYTF
once,TRBJ2-1,.,TRBV7-9,TGTGCCAGCAGTCTCGGGCCGGGGGGCACATACAATGAGCAGTTCTTC,CASSLGPGGTYNEQFF
.,TRBJ2-1,TRBD2,TRBV9,TGTGCCAGCACCGGGGCTAGCGGGCGGAATGAGCAGTTCTTC,CASTGASGRNEQFF
many,TRBJ2-5,.,TRBV12-3/TRBV12-4,TGTGCCAGCAGTTCCCTCGGGGAGACCCAGTACTTC,CASSSLGETQYF
many,TRBJ2-7,TRBD1,TRBV5-1,TGCGCCAGCAGCCTGAACAGGGGTTCCCTCTACGAGCAGTACTTC,CASSLNRGSLYEQYF
few,TRBJ2-3,TRBD2,TRBV7-9,TGTGCCAGCAGCTCCACTAGCGGGGGACAAGCAGATACGCAGTATTTT,CASSSTSGGQADTQYF
once,TRBJ2-2,.,TRBV27,TGTGCCAGCAGTTTATCCCTCGGACAGGGGGAGCTGTTTTTT,CASSLSLGQGELFF
many,TRBJ1-1,.,TRBV2,TGTGCCAGCAGCCTAGGGGAAGGTGAAGCTTTCTTT,CASSLGEGEAFF
few,TRBJ2-1,TRBD2,TRBV19,TGTGCCAGTAGTCCAATAGCGGGAGTAGAGGGTGAGCAGTTCTTC,CASSPIAGVEGEQFF
.,TRBJ1-1,.,TRBV12-3/TRBV12-4,TGTGCCAGCACCAGATCCACAGGGTCCACTGAAGCTTTCTTT,CASTRSTGSTEAFF
many,TRBJ1-2,.,TRBV6-5,TGTGCCAGCAGTTACTCCAAGGTGGGGGGGACCTATGGCTACACCTTC,CASSYSKVGGTYGYTF
.,TRBJ1-1,.,TRBV5-1,TGCGCCAGCAGCTTGGTTAAGAGACAGAACACTGAAGCTTTCTTT,CASSLVKRQNTEAFF
.,TRBJ1-1,.,TRBV13,TGTGCCAGCACCCCTCGAGGAGAGGGTACTGAAGCTTTCTTT,CASTPRGEGTEAFF
many,TRBJ2-3,.,TRBV7-2,TGTGCCAGCAGCCGACAGGGCACAGATACGCAGTATTTT,CASSRQGTDTQYF
.,TRBJ2-7,TRBD1,TRBV7-9,TGTGCCAGCAGCCCCACGACAGGGTCCCACGAGCAGTACTTC,CASSPTTGSHEQYF
many,TRBJ2-3,.,TRBV27,TGTGCCAGCAGTTTAGAAAGGGGTACGGGCACAGATACGCAGTATTTT,CASSLERGTGTDTQYF
many,TRBJ1-4,.,TRBV20-1,TGCAGTGCGGCCCCAGAGGGGCGTATTAATGAAAAACTGTTTTTT,CSAAPEGRINEKLFF
many,TRBJ2-1,TRBD2,TRBV11-2,TGTGCCAGCAGCTCCACCGAGCGGGGGGGCTACAATGAGCAGTTCTTC,CASSSTERGGYNEQFF
many,TRBJ1-5,.,TRBV7-2,TGTGCCAGCAGCTTAGCCCGGGCCGGACAAACTAGCAATCAGCCCCAGCATTTT,CASSLARAGQTSNQPQHF